A selection of T cell receptor beta chains follows, all from one sample in a study of cytomegalovirus exposure and HLA in healthy donors. Some clones are missing from TCRdb's copy, which holds only in-frame ones; the method was immunoSEQ multiplex PCR. This table has about 120,000 clones, approximately 78% appearing once. Specimen: PBMCs. Source of these receptors: a female donor in good health and CMV-seronegative. Each CDR3 is given with its conserved first and last residue. D genes are given only for firm matches. Clone size is stated in some rows and not others, as once, few, many or a class when expanded.

clone size	D gene	V gene	J gene	CDR3 DNA	CDR3 protein
.	.	TRBV18	TRBJ2-1	TGTGCCAGCTCACCAGGGAGGCAGGGGGAAGGCGATGAGCAGTTCTTC	CASSPGRQGEGDEQFF
few	TRBD1	TRBV19	TRBJ1-2	TGTGCCTGTCGGGACAGTAAGAGAGGCTACACCTTC	CACRDSKRGYTF
.	.	TRBV7-2	TRBJ2-1	TGTGCCAGCAGCCGGAAAAGCGGACCTTACAATGAGCAGTTCTTC	CASSRKSGPYNEQFF
.	.	TRBV4-1	TRBJ1-1	TGCGCCAGCAGCCAAGTAACAGGGCGGGACACTGAAGCTTTCTTT	CASSQVTGRDTEAFF
.	.	TRBV28	TRBJ1-2	TGTGCCAGCAGTCCCGGACAGTATGGCTACACCTTC	CASSPGQYGYTF
.	TRBD1	TRBV6-1	TRBJ1-2	TGTGCCAGCCTTGAGGTGGGACAGGGCAATGGCTACACCTTC	CASLEVGQGNGYTF
.	TRBD2	TRBV7-2	TRBJ2-1	TGTGCCAGCAGCTTACGGAGGGGAGCGGGAGTTTCCAATGAGCAGTTCTTC	CASSLRRGAGVSNEQFF
.	TRBD1	TRBV7-6	TRBJ1-5	TGTGCCAGCAGCTCAGGACAGGGGGTCCTTCATGGTCAGCCCCAGCATTTT	CASSSGQGVLHGQPQHF
few	.	TRBV23-1	TRBJ1-2	TGCGCCAGCAGTCAATTGGGCCATGGCTACACCTTC	CASSQLGHGYTF
.	.	TRBV6-5	TRBJ1-5	TGTGCCAGCAGTTATCGGGAGGGGGGACAGCCCCAGCATTTT	CASSYREGGQPQHF
.	.	TRBV19	TRBJ2-7	TGTGCCAGTAGCCCATTCGGGGGCTCCTACGAGCAGTACTTC	CASSPFGGSYEQYF
.	TRBD1	TRBV18	TRBJ1-1	TGTGCCAGCTCACGACAGGGAAACACTGAAGCTTTCTTT	CASSRQGNTEAFF